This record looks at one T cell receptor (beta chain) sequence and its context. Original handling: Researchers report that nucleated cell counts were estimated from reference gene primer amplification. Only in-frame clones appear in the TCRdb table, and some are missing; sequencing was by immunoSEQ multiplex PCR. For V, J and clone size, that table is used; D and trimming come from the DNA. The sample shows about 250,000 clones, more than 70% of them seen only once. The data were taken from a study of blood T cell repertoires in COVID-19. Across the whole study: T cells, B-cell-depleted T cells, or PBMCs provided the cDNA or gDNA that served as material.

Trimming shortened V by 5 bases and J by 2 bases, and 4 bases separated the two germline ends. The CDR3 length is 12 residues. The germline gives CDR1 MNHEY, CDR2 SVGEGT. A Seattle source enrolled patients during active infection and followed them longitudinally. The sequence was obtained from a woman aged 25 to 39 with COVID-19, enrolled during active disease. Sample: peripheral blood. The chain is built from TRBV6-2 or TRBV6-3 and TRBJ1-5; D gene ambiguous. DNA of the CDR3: TGTGCCAGCAGTACGGGCAATCAGCCCCAGCATTTT. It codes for CASSTGNQPQHF.